This T cell receptor beta chain was observed in a study of persistence of HIV-infected CD4 T cells. As concerns this clone: Antigen unknown.

Study-wide points: Proviral oligoclonality tracked with TCR oligoclonality within the same sorted cells.

Trimming removed 6 bases from V and 4 bases from J, with 14 bases in between. CDR1 and CDR2 (germline): SGHKS, YYEKEE (reference sequence). CDR3 length equals 13 residues. The libraries were made with immunoSEQ version 4 in survey mode. Repertoires were generated with immunoSEQ multiplex PCR, while TCRdb's copy carries only in-frame clones and drops some. The data show tens of thousands of clones, 70% to 80% seen once. The stimulus was an HIV-1 Gag 15-mer peptide pool, roughly 1 ug/peptide/mL. Memory cells lacking CD40L and CD69 with high CD45RO were sorted. Donors had CD4+ T cell counts above 400 cells/uL and were CMV-seropositive.

Sequenced material: CD4+ T cells sorted from PBMCs after roughly 18-hour stimulation, taken from a patient who received antiretroviral therapy. The V call is TRBV5-5, the J call TRBJ2-7; D possibly corresponds to TRBD1 (6 bases). This receptor was taken from an adult man with HIV who was CMV-seropositive. The CDR3 is CASTLLTGYEQYF. The CDR3 DNA sequence: TGTGCCAGCACCCTACTAACAGGGTACGAGCAGTACTTC.